These T cell receptor beta chains were read from a single sample in a study of response to subunit inactivated influenza vaccine. MiXCR, applied by TCRdb to the RT-PCR reads, yields one record per CDR3 protein. The table has approximately 500,000 distinct CDR3 sequences, roughly a quarter seen once. In addition, the sample was reused for a study of T cells expressing NK-cell markers.

The sample in question was CD4+ T cells sorted from PBMCs, obtained less than 13 days after vaccination. The receptors stem from a man in his fifties or sixties who received an inactivated influenza vaccine. The CDR3 runs from the conserved cysteine through the conserved F or W. Each record gives: D gene, clone size, J gene, V gene, CDR3 protein, CDR3 DNA. D genes are given only for firm matches. Size values are once, few and many counts, or a class for expanded clones, and some rows have none.

-,few,TRBJ1-1,TRBV4-3,CASSHRRVTNTEAFF,TGCGCCAGCAGCCATCGCAGGGTTACGAACACTGAAGCTTTCTTT
-,few,TRBJ1-1,TRBV6-1,CASGRVRPHLDTEAFF,TGTGCCAGCGGAAGAGTCAGGCCTCATCTTGACACTGAAGCTTTCTTT
TRBD1,-,TRBJ1-1,TRBV20-1,CSGRDSTEAFF,TGCAGTGGAAGGGACAGCACTGAAGCTTTCTTT
TRBD1,few,TRBJ2-3,TRBV11-2,CASSLDRTGGWDTQYF,TGTGCCAGCAGCTTAGACCGGACAGGGGGGTGGGATACGCAGTATTTT
TRBD2,few,TRBJ2-1,TRBV5-1,CASSLDLAGGNEQFF,TGCGCCAGCAGCTTAGACCTAGCGGGGGGGAATGAGCAGTTCTTC
-,few,TRBJ2-1,TRBV27,CASRGIHFDEQFF,TGTGCCAGCAGGGGTATTCACTTCGATGAGCAGTTCTTC
-,-,TRBJ2-7,TRBV7-2,CASSLAGSRSNEQYF,TGTGCCAGCAGCTTAGCCGGTTCTAGGTCGAACGAGCAGTACTTC
-,few,TRBJ2-5,TRBV6-1,CASRGGRVFQETQYF,TGTGCCAGCAGAGGTGGTAGGGTGTTTCAAGAGACCCAGTACTTC
TRBD1,many,TRBJ2-1,TRBV29-1,CSVRQGGTYNEQFF,TGCAGCGTGCGACAGGGGGGAACATACAATGAGCAGTTCTTC
-,-,TRBJ2-1,TRBV11-1,CASSLRRGASYNEQFF,TGTGCCAGCAGCTTAAGGCGGGGCGCGTCCTACAATGAGCAGTTCTTC
-,few,TRBJ1-6,TRBV3-1,CASSQGNSPLHF,TGTGCCAGCAGCCAGGGGAATTCACCCCTCCACTTT
TRBD2,-,TRBJ2-1,TRBV9,CASSVDWGVSGKTYNEQFF,TGTGCCAGCAGCGTAGATTGGGGTGTTAGCGGGAAAACCTACAATGAGCAGTTCTTC
-,few,TRBJ2-7,TRBV20-1,CSAIKVGGYEQYF,TGCAGTGCTATCAAGGTGGGCGGCTACGAGCAGTACTTC
-,-,TRBJ2-3,TRBV29-1,CSVEWRASDTQYF,TGCAGCGTTGAATGGAGGGCCTCAGATACGCAGTATTTT
-,-,TRBJ2-3,TRBV14,CASSQESATRQYF,TGTGCCAGCAGCCAAGAATCGGCGACGAGGCAGTATTTT
-,few,TRBJ1-6,TRBV5-1,CASSLRDINSPLHF,TGCGCCAGCAGCTTGCGGGACATTAATTCACCCCTCCACTTT
-,few,TRBJ2-7,TRBV6-1,CASSLAQGGPYEQYF,TGTGCCAGCAGCCTTGCTCAGGGGGGACCCTACGAGCAGTACTTC
TRBD2,many,TRBJ2-2,TRBV30,CAWNLNGGATGELFF,TGTGCCTGGAATCTGAACGGGGGGGCGACCGGGGAGCTGTTTTTT
-,few,TRBJ1-1,TRBV20-1,CSAARTSGAGAFF,TGCAGTGCTGCCCGAACGTCGGGGGCTGGGGCTTTCTTT
TRBD2,-,TRBJ2-3,TRBV10-3,CAISESGGAIDTQYF,TGTGCCATCAGTGAGTCCGGGGGGGCCATAGATACGCAGTATTTT
-,-,TRBJ2-2,TRBV6-2/TRBV6-3,CASSTDRITGELFF,TGTGCCAGCAGTACCGACAGGATCACCGGGGAGCTGTTTTTT
-,-,TRBJ2-3,TRBV6-2/TRBV6-3,CASRTPGRDTQYF,TGTGCCAGCCGGACTCCTGGTCGAGATACGCAGTATTTT
TRBD2,few,TRBJ2-1,TRBV2,CASSENGEGYNEQFF,TGTGCCAGCAGTGAAAACGGGGAGGGCTACAATGAGCAGTTCTTC
TRBD2,few,TRBJ2-1,TRBV5-4,CASSLKAGLAVRSSYNEQFF,TGTGCCAGCAGCTTGAAGGCGGGACTAGCGGTCAGGAGCTCCTACAATGAGCAGTTCTTC
-,few,TRBJ2-5,TRBV20-1,CSARDRVQETQYF,TGCAGTGCTAGAGACAGGGTACAAGAGACCCAGTACTTC
-,few,TRBJ1-5,TRBV20-1,CSARSENNQPQHF,TGCAGTGCTAGATCTGAGAACAATCAGCCCCAGCATTTT
TRBD2,-,TRBJ2-3,TRBV6-5,CASSYQTSEPDTQYF,TGTGCCAGCAGTTACCAGACTAGCGAGCCAGATACGCAGTATTTT
-,-,TRBJ1-6,TRBV7-2,CASSLAGGQGGSPLHF,TGTGCCAGCAGCTTAGCGGGGGGGCAGGGTGGTTCACCCCTCCACTTT
-,-,TRBJ2-5,TRBV6-2/TRBV6-3,CASSHGGNQETQYF,TGTGCCAGCAGTCACGGCGGGAACCAAGAGACCCAGTACTTC
TRBD2,few,TRBJ2-7,TRBV7-2,CASSPRTSGRYEQYF,TGTGCCAGCAGCCCTCGAACTAGCGGGAGATACGAGCAGTACTTC
-,-,TRBJ2-3,TRBV20-1,CSARTPTSTDTQYF,TGCAGTGCGAGGACACCCACTAGCACAGATACGCAGTATTTT
-,few,TRBJ1-3,TRBV5-5,CASSLFLTGNTIYF,TGTGCCAGCAGCTTGTTTTTGACTGGAAACACCATATATTTT
TRBD2,few,TRBJ2-1,TRBV7-2,CASSLGGGSNEQFF,TGTGCCAGCAGCTTAGGGGGAGGGTCCAATGAGCAGTTCTTC
-,-,TRBJ2-7,TRBV14,CASSQQGVNEQYF,TGTGCCAGCAGCCAACAGGGCGTCAACGAGCAGTACTTC
TRBD2,few,TRBJ2-2,TRBV30,CAWKVAGGKTGELFF,TGTGCCTGGAAGGTAGCGGGGGGCAAGACCGGGGAGCTGTTTTTT
-,few,TRBJ2-1,TRBV4-3,CASSQGPTPRLNEQFF,TGCGCCAGCAGCCAAGGTCCAACCCCGAGATTGAATGAGCAGTTCTTC
-,-,TRBJ2-1,TRBV20-1,CSARDRDNLYNEQFF,TGCAGTGCTAGAGATAGGGACAACCTCTACAATGAGCAGTTCTTC
-,few,TRBJ1-2,TRBV11-2,CASSIYVGPRYGYTF,TGTGCCAGCAGCATATACGTTGGTCCGCGCTATGGCTACACCTTC
-,few,TRBJ2-4,TRBV7-9,CASSLMVGVDIQYF,TGTGCCAGCAGCTTAATGGTAGGGGTGGACATTCAGTACTTC
TRBD2,many,TRBJ2-1,TRBV24-1,CATSDGGRASEQFF,TGTGCCACCAGTGATGGCGGGAGGGCCTCTGAGCAGTTCTTC
-,few,TRBJ2-5,TRBV5-5,CASNQHAGQWETQYF,TGTGCCAGCAACCAACATGCGGGACAATGGGAGACCCAGTACTTC
-,few,TRBJ2-5,TRBV12-3/TRBV12-4,CATPGQYFLETQYF,TGTGCCACCCCGGGACAATATTTCTTGGAGACCCAGTACTTC
-,few,TRBJ1-1,TRBV12-3/TRBV12-4,CASSSVENTEAFF,TGTGCCAGCAGTTCGGTTGAGAACACTGAAGCTTTCTTT
-,-,TRBJ2-3,TRBV2,CASRDNADTQYF,TGTGCCAGCAGGGACAACGCAGATACGCAGTATTTT
-,-,TRBJ2-4,TRBV28,CASSLTGKNIQYF,TGTGCCAGCAGTTTAACCGGCAAAAACATTCAGTACTTC
TRBD2,few,TRBJ2-7,TRBV3-1,CASSPRAGVTYEQYF,TGTGCCAGCAGCCCCCGTGCGGGAGTCACCTACGAGCAGTACTTC
-,few,TRBJ2-4,TRBV21-1,CASSSTWGGRRRNIQYF,TGTGCCAGCAGCAGCACGTGGGGGGGGCGGAGGAGAAACATTCAGTACTTC